Below, 19 T cell receptor beta chains from the same sample are listed, as sequenced in a study of T cell responses to AZD1222 COVID-19 vaccine. Some clones are missing from TCRdb's copy, which holds only in-frame ones; the method was immunoSEQ multiplex PCR. The sample has 110,000 or so clones, around 93% seen once. The sample consisted of peripheral blood, taken on day 0 of AZD1222 vaccination. The receptors originated from an adult in good health.

The V call is TRBV25-1, the J call TRBJ1-5, with D possibly being TRBD1 (5 bases). This CDR3 comprises 13 residues. The V and J ends lost 11 bases and 7 bases respectively, with 18 bases between them. Germline-derived CDR1 and CDR2 are MGHDK and SYGVNS. CDR3 amino acids: CAAGGRREQPQHF. CDR3 bases: TGTGCCGCCGGGGGGAGGCGTGAACAGCCCCAGCATTTT.

V is TRBV19 and J is TRBJ1-2, with D possibly TRBD1 on 5 matching bases. CDR1 is LNHDA and CDR2 is SQIVND in the germline V gene (reference sequence). Trimming stripped 2 bases from V and 2 bases from J, with 12 bases between. The CDR3 has 15 amino acids. CDR3 residues: CASSILRAGNYGYTF. Here the CDR3 DNA reads TGTGCCAGTAGTATACTCCGGGCAGGGAACTATGGCTACACCTTC.

This sequence joins TRBV6-6 and TRBJ2-1; D possibly corresponds to TRBD1 (6 bases). This CDR3 has 14 amino acids. Germline CDR1 is MNHNY and CDR2 is SVGAGI (reference sequence). Trimming left V 5 bases short and J 2 bases short, with 10 bases between. The CDR3 spells CASSSQGTYNEQFF. The CDR3 DNA reads as TGTGCCAGCAGTAGCCAGGGGACCTACAATGAGCAGTTCTTC.

This clone was counted only a few times. V is TRBV4-1 and J is TRBJ2-2; D gene unclear. This CDR3 comprises 13 residues. Per germline, CDR1 MGHRA and CDR2 YSYEKL. Trimming took off 6 bases at V and 6 bases at J, with 11 bases between the two ends. The CDR3 DNA is TGCGCCAGCAGAAGCAAGATGGCCGGGGAGCTGTTTTTT. Its protein product is CASRSKMAGELFF.

V and J are TRBV11-2 and TRBJ2-1, with 12 bases that match TRBD2. The length of the CDR3 is 17 residues. Germline V gives CDR1 SGHAT, CDR2 FQNNGV. V shed 3 bases and J 8 bases; nucleotides not matched to a gene: 11. The CDR3, as DNA: TGTGCCAGCAGCTTCCGCCCCGGGACTAGCGGGCACCATGAGCAGTTCTTC. Its protein is CASSFRPGTSGHHEQFF.

This sequence joins TRBV21-1 and TRBJ1-5; the D call TRBD1 from the table was never checked on the DNA. TRBV21-1 is designated a pseudogene. This CDR3 contains 15 residues. The CDR3 here is CASSTQGAGNQPQHF. Written as DNA, the CDR3 is TGTGCCAGCAGCACACAGGGGGCAGGCAATCAGCCCCAGCATTTT.

V is TRBV30 and J is TRBJ2-7; D gene uncertain. V dropped 1 base and J dropped 7 bases, with 11 bases sitting between them. CDR3 length: 12 amino acids. The germline gives CDR1 GTSNPN, CDR2 SVGIG (reference sequence). CDR3 sequence reads: CAWSGGTPEQYF. DNA for the CDR3: TGTGCCTGGAGTGGGGGAACCCCGGAGCAGTACTTC.

This clone has just one count. This chain connects TRBV7-6 to TRBJ1-2; D not certain. The CDR3 is made up of 13 amino acids. Germline V lookup: CDR1 SGHVS, CDR2 FNYEAQ. V lost 5 bases and J lost 6, with 13 bases in between. The CDR3 nucleotides are TGTGCCAGCAGCCCGATATTGGACGATGGCTACACCTTC. Encoded protein: CASSPILDDGYTF.

V is TRBV6-2 or TRBV6-3 and J is TRBJ2-2, with D uncertain. The germline gives CDR1 MNHEY, CDR2 SVGEGT. This CDR3 spans 15 amino acids. Trimming took 2 bases from V and 3 from J, leaving 10 bases between them. In DNA, the CDR3 is TGTGCCAGCAGTTACCAGATCGTCGACACCGGGGAGCTGTTTTTT. Encoded protein: CASSYQIVDTGELFF.

The J gene is TRBJ1-4, the V gene TRBV10-1; 8 bases align to TRBD1. The CDR3 loop spans 12 amino acids. Germline CDR1 is WNHNN and CDR2 is SYGVQD (reference sequence). V gave up 7 bases and J gave up 10 bases; unmatched junction bases: 5. The CDR3 DNA reads as TGCGCCAGCAATCAGGGGGCTGGAAAACTGTTTTTT. Its protein is CASNQGAGKLFF.

V usage is TRBV27 and J usage is TRBJ2-1; 9 bases map to TRBD1. The V gene's germline CDR1 is MNHEY and CDR2 SMNVEV (reference sequence). The CDR3 has 15 amino acids. With 6 bases clipped from V and 7 bases from J, the junction kept 10 bases outside the gene matches. The CDR3 DNA reads as TGTGCCAGCAGGTGGGACAGGGAATTGTTGAATGAGCAGTTCTTC. Protein sequence: CASRWDRELLNEQFF.

J is TRBJ2-3 and V is TRBV10-1, with a weak D call TRBD2 (6 bases). This CDR3 spans 14 amino acids. Trimming stripped 0 bases from V and 4 bases from J, with 8 bases between. Germline loops: CDR1 WNHNN, CDR2 SYGVQD (reference sequence). The CDR3 DNA sequence: TGCGCCAGCAGTGAGTCGGGGAGGCCAGATACGCAGTATTTT. This gives the protein CASSESGRPDTQYF.

The chain joins TRBV5-1 to TRBJ1-1; TRBD1 is a possible D gene (5 bases). Germline assignment: CDR1 SGHRS and CDR2 YFSETQ. V lost 0 bases and J 4 bases, leaving 13 bases between the germline ends. The CDR3 runs 15 residues. The CDR3 region is CASSLERGATTEAFF. The CDR3 bases are TGCGCCAGCAGCTTGGAGAGGGGCGCGACCACTGAAGCTTTCTTT.

The chain employs TRBV7-3 and TRBJ2-2, with D perhaps TRBD1 (5 bases). The CDR3 covers 13 residues. The V end was cut by 3 bases, the J end by 8 bases, with 10 bases between. Germline V gene data show CDR1 as SGHTA and CDR2 as FQGTGA. DNA of the CDR3: TGTGCCAGCAGCTTCACAGGATGGGGGGAGCTGTTTTTT. Translation gives CASSFTGWGELFF. Full variable domain (remainder filled in from reference TRBV7-3 and TRBJ2-2): GAGVSQTPSNKVTEKGKYVELRCDPISGHTALYWYRQSLGQGPEFLIYFQGTGAADDSGLPNDRFFAVRPEGSVSTLKIQRTERGDSAVYLCASSFTGWGELFFGEGSRLTVL.

This chain uses TRBV4-1 with TRBJ1-4; D is uncertain. The V end was cut by 0 bases, the J end by 7 bases, with 9 bases between. Germline V CDR1 and CDR2: MGHRA, YSYEKL. The CDR3 covers 14 residues. The CDR3 protein is CASSQEPGLEKLFF. CDR3 nucleotides: TGCGCCAGCAGCCAAGAACCCGGTCTTGAAAAACTGTTTTTT.

The chain combines TRBV7-8 with TRBJ1-1; D ambiguous. Trimming removed 2 bases from V and 1 base from J, with 14 bases in between. Germline CDR1 and CDR2: SGHVS and FQNEAQ. The CDR3 covers 16 residues. In nucleotides, the CDR3 is TGTGCCAGCAGCTTAAGGCCGGCGGACTCGAACACTGAAGCTTTCTTT. It yields the protein CASSLRPADSNTEAFF.

This clone was seen just once. The chain carries TRBV7-9 and TRBJ1-4; 11 bases fit TRBD1. V shed 5 bases and J 8 bases; nucleotides not matched to a gene: 4. Germline V CDR1 and CDR2: SEHNR, FQNEAQ (reference sequence). The CDR3 extends over 14 amino acids. The CDR3 DNA is TGTGCCAGCAGCACCGGGACAGGGGGAGAAAAACTGTTTTTT. Its translation: CASSTGTGGEKLFF. The full variable domain, with the rest looked up from reference TRBV7-9 and TRBJ1-4, is DTGVSQNPRHKITKRGQNVTFRCDPISEHNRLYWYRQTLGQGPEFLTYFQNEAQLEKSRLLSDRFSAERPKGSFSTLEIQRTEQGDSAMYLCASSTGTGGEKLFFGSGTQLSVL.

V gene TRBV5-4 combines with J gene TRBJ1-1, with a weak D call TRBD1 (6 bases). The CDR3 sequence is 14 residues long. The V end was cut by 0 bases, the J end by 5 bases, with 11 bases between. The V gene's germline CDR1 is SGHNT and CDR2 YYREEE (reference sequence). The CDR3 loop reads CASSLEGGGTEAFF. CDR3 nucleotides: TGTGCCAGCAGCTTGGAGGGGGGGGGAACTGAAGCTTTCTTT.

The CDR3 is CASSRLGTRISYEQYF. DNA of the CDR3: TGTGCCAGCAGCCGCCTAGGGACACGGATCTCCTACGAGCAGTACTTC. This sequence joins TRBV5-4 and TRBJ2-7; perhaps TRBD1 as D (6 bases). This CDR3 region has 16 residues. Between the trimmed V and J ends, which lost 4 bases and 0 bases, there was a span of 17 bases. The V gene's germline CDR1 is SGHNT and CDR2 YYREEE (reference sequence).